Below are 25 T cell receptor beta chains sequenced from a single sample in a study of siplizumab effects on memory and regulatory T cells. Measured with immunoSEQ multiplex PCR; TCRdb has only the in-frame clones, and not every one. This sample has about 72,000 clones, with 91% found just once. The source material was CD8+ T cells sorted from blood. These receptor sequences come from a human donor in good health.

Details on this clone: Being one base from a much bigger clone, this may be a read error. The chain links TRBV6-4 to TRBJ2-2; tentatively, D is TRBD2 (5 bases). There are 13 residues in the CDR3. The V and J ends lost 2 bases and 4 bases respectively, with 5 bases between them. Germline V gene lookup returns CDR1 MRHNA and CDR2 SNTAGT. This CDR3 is CASSDTSTGELFF. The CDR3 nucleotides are TGTGCCAGCAGTGACACTAGCACCGGGGAGCTGTTTTTT.

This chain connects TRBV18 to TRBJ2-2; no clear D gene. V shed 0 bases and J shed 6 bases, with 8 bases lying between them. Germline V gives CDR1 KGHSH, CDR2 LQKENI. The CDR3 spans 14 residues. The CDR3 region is CASSPPGSAGELFF. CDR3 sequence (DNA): TGTGCCAGCTCACCACCGGGCAGCGCCGGGGAGCTGTTTTTT.

The DNA of the CDR3 is TGTGCCAGCAGCTTGGAACAACACACAGATACGCAGTATTTT. Its protein product is CASSLEQHTDTQYF. V is TRBV5-6 and J is TRBJ2-3; D gene uncertain. The CDR3 runs to 14 residues. V was clipped by 0 bases and J by 2 bases, with 7 bases between them. Germline CDR1 is SGHDT and CDR2 is YYEEEE. Full variable domain (remainder filled in from reference TRBV5-6 and TRBJ2-3): DAGVTQSPTHLIKTRGQQVTLRCSPKSGHDTVSWYQQALGQGPQFIFQYYEEEERQRGNFPDRFSGHQFPNYSSELNVNALLLGDSALYLCASSLEQHTDTQYFGPGTRLTVL.

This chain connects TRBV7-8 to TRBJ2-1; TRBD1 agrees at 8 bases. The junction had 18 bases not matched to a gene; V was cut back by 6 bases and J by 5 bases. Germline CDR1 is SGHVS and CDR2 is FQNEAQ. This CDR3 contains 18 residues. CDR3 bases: TGTGCCAGCAGGACGACAGGGGTAGAACTTAATAATGACAATGAGCAGTTCTTC. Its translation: CASRTTGVELNNDNEQFF.

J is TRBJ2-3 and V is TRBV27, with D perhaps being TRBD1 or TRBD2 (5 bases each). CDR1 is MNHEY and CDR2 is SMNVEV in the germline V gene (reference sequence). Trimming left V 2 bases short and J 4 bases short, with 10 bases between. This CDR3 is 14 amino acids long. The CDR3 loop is CASSLEGIADTQYF. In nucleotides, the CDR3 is TGTGCCAGCAGTTTAGAGGGGATTGCAGATACGCAGTATTTT.

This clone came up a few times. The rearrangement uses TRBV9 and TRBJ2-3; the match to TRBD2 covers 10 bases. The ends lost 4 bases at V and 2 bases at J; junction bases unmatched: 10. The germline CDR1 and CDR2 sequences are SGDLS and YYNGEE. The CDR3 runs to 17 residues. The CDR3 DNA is TGTGCCAGCAGCCCGTCGGGACTAGCGCTAATCACAGATACGCAGTATTTT. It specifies CASSPSGLALITDTQYF.

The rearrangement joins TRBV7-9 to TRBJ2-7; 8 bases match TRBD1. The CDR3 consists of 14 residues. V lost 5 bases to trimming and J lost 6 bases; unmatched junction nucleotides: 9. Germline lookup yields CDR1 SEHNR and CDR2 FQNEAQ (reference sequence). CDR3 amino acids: CASSPGTGPGEQYF. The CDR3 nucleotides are TGTGCCAGCAGCCCCGGGACAGGCCCGGGCGAGCAGTACTTC.

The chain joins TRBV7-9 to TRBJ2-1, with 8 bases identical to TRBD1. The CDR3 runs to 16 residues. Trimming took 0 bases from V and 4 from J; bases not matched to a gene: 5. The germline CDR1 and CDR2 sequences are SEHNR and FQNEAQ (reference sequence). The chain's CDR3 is CASSLALGDRYNEQFF. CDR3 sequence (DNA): TGTGCCAGCAGCTTAGCGCTAGGGGACAGGTACAATGAGCAGTTCTTC. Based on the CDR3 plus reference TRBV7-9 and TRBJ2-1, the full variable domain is DTGVSQNPRHKITKRGQNVTFRCDPISEHNRLYWYRQTLGQGPEFLTYFQNEAQLEKSRLLSDRFSAERPKGSFSTLEIQRTEQGDSAMYLCASSLALGDRYNEQFFGPGTRLTVL.

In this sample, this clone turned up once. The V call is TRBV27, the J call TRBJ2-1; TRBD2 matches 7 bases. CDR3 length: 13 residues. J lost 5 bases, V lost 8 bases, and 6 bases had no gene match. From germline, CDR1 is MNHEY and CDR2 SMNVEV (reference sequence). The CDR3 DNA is TGTGCCAGCCGGGACTACCACCACAATGAGCAGTTCTTC. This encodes CASRDYHHNEQFF.

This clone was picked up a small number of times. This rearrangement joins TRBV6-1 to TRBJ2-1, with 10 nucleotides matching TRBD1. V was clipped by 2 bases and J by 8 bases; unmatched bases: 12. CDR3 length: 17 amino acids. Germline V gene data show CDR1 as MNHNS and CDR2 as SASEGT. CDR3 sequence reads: CASSEFAGTGAVDEQFF. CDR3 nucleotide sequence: TGTGCCAGCAGTGAATTTGCCGGGACAGGGGCGGTAGATGAGCAGTTCTTC.

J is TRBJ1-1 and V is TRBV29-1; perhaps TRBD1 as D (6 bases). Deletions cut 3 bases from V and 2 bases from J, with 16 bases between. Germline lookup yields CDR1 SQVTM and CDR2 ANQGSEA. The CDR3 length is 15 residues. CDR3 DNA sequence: TGCAGCGTTGATGCACCGACAGGCCTAAACACTGAAGCTTTCTTT. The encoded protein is CSVDAPTGLNTEAFF.

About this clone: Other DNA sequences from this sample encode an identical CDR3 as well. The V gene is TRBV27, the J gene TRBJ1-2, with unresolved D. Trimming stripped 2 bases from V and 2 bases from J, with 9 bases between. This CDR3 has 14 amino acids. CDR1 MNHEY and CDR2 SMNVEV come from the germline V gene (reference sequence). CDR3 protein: CASSLDGVNYGYTF. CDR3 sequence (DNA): TGTGCCAGCAGTTTAGATGGGGTCAACTATGGCTACACCTTC.

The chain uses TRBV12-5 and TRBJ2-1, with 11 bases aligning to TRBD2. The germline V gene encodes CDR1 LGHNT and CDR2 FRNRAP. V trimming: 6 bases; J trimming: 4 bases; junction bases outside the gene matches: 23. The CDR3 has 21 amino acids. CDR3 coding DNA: TGTGCTAGTGGAGGACATAGCGGGACAGGTAGGGGACTAGCGGATTACAATGAGCAGTTCTTC. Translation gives CASGGHSGTGRGLADYNEQFF.

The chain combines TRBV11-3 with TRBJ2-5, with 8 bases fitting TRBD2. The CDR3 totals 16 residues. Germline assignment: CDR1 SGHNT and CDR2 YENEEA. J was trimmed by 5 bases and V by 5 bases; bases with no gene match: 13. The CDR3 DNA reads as TGTGCCAGCAGCATCGGGGGGGCAGGGGTACTGGAGACCCAGTACTTC. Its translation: CASSIGGAGVLETQYF.

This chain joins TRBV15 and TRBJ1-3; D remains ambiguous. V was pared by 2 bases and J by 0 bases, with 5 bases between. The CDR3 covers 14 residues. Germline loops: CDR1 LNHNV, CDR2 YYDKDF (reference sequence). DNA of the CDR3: TGTGCCACCAGCAGATGGGACTCTGGAAACACCATATATTTT. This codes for CATSRWDSGNTIYF.

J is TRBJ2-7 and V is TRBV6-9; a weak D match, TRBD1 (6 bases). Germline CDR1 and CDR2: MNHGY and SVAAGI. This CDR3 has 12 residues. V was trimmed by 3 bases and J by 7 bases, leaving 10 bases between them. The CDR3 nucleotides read TGTGCCAGCAGTTACGGGACAAGGGAGCAGTACTTC. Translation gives CASSYGTREQYF.

The DNA of the CDR3 is TGTGCCAGCAGCCAAGATTATCGCGGGAACACTGAAGCTTTCTTT. Its protein is CASSQDYRGNTEAFF. The chain uses TRBV4-2 and TRBJ1-1; D gene unclear. V was cut by 0 bases and J by 1 base, with 9 bases left in between. The CDR3 totals 15 residues. Germline V gene lookup returns CDR1 LGHNA and CDR2 YNFKEQ.

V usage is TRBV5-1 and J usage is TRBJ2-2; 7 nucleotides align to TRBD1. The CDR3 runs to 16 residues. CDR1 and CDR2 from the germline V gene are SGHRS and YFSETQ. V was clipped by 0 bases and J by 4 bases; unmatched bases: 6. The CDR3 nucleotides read TGCGCCAGCAGCTTGGATTCAGGGGGAACCACCGGGGAGCTGTTTTTT. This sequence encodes CASSLDSGGTTGELFF.

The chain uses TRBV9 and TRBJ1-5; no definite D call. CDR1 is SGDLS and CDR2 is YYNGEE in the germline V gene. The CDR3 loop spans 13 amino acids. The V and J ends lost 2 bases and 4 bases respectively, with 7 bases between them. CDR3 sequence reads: CASSVVPNQPQHF. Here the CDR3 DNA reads TGTGCCAGCAGCGTGGTGCCTAATCAGCCCCAGCATTTT.

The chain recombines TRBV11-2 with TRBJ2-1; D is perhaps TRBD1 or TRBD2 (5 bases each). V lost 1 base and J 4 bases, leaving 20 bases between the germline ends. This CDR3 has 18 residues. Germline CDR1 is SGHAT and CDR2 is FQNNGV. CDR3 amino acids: CASSLAFALGERYNEQFF. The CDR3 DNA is TGTGCCAGCAGCTTAGCATTCGCCTTGGGGGAGAGATACAATGAGCAGTTCTTC.

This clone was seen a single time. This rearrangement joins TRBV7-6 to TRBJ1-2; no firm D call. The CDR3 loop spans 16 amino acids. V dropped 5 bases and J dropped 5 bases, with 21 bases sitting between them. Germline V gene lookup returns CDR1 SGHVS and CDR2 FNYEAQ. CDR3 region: CASSPPPLAANYGYTF. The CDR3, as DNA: TGTGCCAGCAGCCCGCCGCCCCTGGCCGCGAATTATGGCTACACCTTC.

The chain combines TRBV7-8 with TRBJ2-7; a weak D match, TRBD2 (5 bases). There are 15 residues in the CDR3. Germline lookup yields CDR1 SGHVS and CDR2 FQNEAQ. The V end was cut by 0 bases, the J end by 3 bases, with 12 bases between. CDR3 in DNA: TGTGCCAGCAGCTTAGCCGGGATCGTAATCTACGAGCAGTACTTC. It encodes CASSLAGIVIYEQYF. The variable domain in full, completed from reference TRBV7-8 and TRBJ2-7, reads GAGVSQSPRYKVAKRGQDVALRCDPISGHVSLFWYQQALGQGPEFLTYFQNEAQLDKSGLPSDRFFAERPEGSVSTLKIQRTQQEDSAVYLCASSLAGIVIYEQYFGPGTRLTVT.

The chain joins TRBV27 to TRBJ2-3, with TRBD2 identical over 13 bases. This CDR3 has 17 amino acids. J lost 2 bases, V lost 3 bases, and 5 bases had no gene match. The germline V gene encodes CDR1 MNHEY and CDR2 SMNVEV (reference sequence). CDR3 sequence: CASSFLGTSGDTDTQYF. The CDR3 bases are TGTGCCAGCAGTTTCCTCGGGACTAGCGGGGACACAGATACGCAGTATTTT.

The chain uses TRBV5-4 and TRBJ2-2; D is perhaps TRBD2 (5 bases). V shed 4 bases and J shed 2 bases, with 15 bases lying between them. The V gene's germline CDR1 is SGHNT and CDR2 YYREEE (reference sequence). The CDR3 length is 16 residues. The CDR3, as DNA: TGTGCCAGCAGCCCGTTTCAAAGCGGAAACACCGGGGAGCTGTTTTTT. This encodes CASSPFQSGNTGELFF. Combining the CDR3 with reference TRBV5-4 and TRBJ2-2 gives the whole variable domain ETGVTQSPTHLIKTRGQQVTLRCSSQSGHNTVSWYQQALGQGPQFIFQYYREEENGRGNFPPRFSGLQFPNYSSELNVNALELDDSALYLCASSPFQSGNTGELFFGEGSRLTVL.

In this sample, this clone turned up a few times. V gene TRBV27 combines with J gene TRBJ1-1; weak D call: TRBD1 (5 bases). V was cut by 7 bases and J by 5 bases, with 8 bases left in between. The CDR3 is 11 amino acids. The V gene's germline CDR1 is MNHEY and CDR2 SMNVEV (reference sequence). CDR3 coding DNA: TGTGCCAGCATCCGGGGGACTGAAGCTTTCTTT. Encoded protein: CASIRGTEAFF.